This T cell receptor beta chain was documented in a study of T cell responses to AZD1222 COVID-19 vaccine. Study outcomes and limitations: Repertoire sampling happened only post peak T cell response. Clonal diversity may have been underestimated in mostly white British donors. The span of vaccine-associated CD4 TCRs extended across spike, with dominance at 160-218 and 743-854.

Remarks on this clone: No antigen is known for it.

V shed 5 bases and J 7 bases; nucleotides not matched to a gene: 9. Per the germline V gene, CDR1 is SGHTA and CDR2 is FQGTGA. The CDR3 covers 15 residues. The data were produced by immunoSEQ multiplex PCR, yet TCRdb's version contains in-frame clones alone and is incomplete. The sample contains roughly 130,000 clones, 88% of which appear only once. This rearrangement joins TRBV7-3 to TRBJ2-2; TRBD1 agrees at 8 bases. The sample was peripheral blood, taken on day 0 of AZD1222 vaccination. The TCR sequence derives from an adult in good health. The CDR3 region has the DNA TGTGCCAGCAGCCGACAGGGGCCAACCGGCGGGGAGCTGTTTTTT. This sequence encodes CASSRQGPTGGELFF.